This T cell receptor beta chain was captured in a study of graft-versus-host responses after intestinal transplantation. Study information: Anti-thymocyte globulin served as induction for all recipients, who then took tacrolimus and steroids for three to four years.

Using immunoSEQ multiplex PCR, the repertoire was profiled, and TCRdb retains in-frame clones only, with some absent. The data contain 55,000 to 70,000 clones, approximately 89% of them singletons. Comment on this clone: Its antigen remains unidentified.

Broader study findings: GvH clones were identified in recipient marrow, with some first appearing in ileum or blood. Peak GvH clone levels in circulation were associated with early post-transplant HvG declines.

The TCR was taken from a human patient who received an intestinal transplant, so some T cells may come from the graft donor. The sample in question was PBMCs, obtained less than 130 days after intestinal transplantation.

DNA of the CDR3: TGCGCCAGCAGCGACTCGAACACTGAAGCTTTCTTT. As protein: CASSDSNTEAFF. The chain joins TRBV5-1 to TRBJ1-1; D remains unclear. Germline CDR1 is SGHRS and CDR2 is YFSETQ. Trimming cost V 4 bases and J 1 base, with 5 bases left between them. This CDR3 is built from 12 residues.